This T cell receptor (beta chain) is from a study of blood T cell repertoires in COVID-19. Sequencing was performed with immunoSEQ multiplex PCR; in TCRdb, only in-frame clones are kept and a portion is missing. The table records more than 95,000 clones, around 80% of them present only once. V dropped 4 bases and J dropped 0; count of bases not matched to a gene: 13. CDR1 is SGHRS, CDR2 YFSETQ, per germline. The CDR3 totals 17 residues. The sample comprised peripheral blood. The chain couples TRBV5-1 to TRBJ2-7, with 7 bases lining up with TRBD1. The clonotype was recovered from an elderly woman with acute or convalescent COVID-19. The CDR3 DNA reads as TGCGCCAGCAGCAGCCCACCTGGGGACAGTTTCTCCTACGAGCAGTACTTC. It yields the protein CASSSPPGDSFSYEQYF.